The next 15 T cell receptor beta chains were all read from a single sample in a study of type 1 regulatory T cells. No antigen is known for these receptors. The study, taken as a whole, reports: Compared with non-type 1 regulatory T cells, type 1 regulatory T cells showed a more restricted TCR repertoire.

TCRdb redid the calling of the reads with MiXCR, one entry per CDR3 protein. The sample lists some 71,000 distinct CDR3 sequences, under 25% seen once, with 7% to 10% in the top ten. Specimen: cultured type 1 regulatory T (Tr1) cells, either the whole culture or a sorted fraction (not recorded which). The receptor source for this set is a human donor in good health.

The chain couples TRBV5-1 to TRBJ2-7, with D unresolved. CDR1 is SGHRS, CDR2 YFSETQ, per germline. Trimming stripped 0 bases from V and 5 bases from J, with 12 bases between. This CDR3 has 14 residues. The CDR3: CASSLGGPEDEQYF. The CDR3, as DNA: TGCGCCAGCAGCTTGGGGGGTCCAGAAGACGAGCAGTACTTC.

The rearrangement joins TRBV29-1 to TRBJ2-5; possibly TRBD2 for D (5 bases). Germline V CDR1 and CDR2: SQVTM, ANQGSEA. This CDR3 contains 15 residues. Trimming took 6 bases from V and 2 from J, leaving 19 bases between them. CDR3 in amino acids: CSVISPSRIQETQYF. CDR3 sequence (DNA): TGCAGCGTAATCAGTCCTAGCCGAATACAAGAGACCCAGTACTTC. The whole variable domain, filled in from reference TRBV29-1 and TRBJ2-5, reads SAVISQKPSRDICQRGTSLTIQCQVDSQVTMMFWYRQQPGQSLTLIATANQGSEATYESGFVIDKFPISRPNLTFSTLTVSNMSPEDSSIYLCSVISPSRIQETQYFGPGTRLLVL.

This clonotype has at least ten counts. The chain combines TRBV20-1 with TRBJ2-7; no definite D call. The CDR3 consists of 12 residues. V was trimmed by 1 base and J by 5 bases, leaving 9 bases between them. Germline V gene lookup returns CDR1 DFQATT and CDR2 SNEGSKA (reference sequence). CDR3 DNA sequence: TGCAGTGCTAGAGGCGTTGTGGACGAGCAGTACTTC. It encodes CSARGVVDEQYF.

The chain has TRBV29-1 and TRBJ2-7, with 12 bases aligning to TRBD2. V lost 4 bases, J lost 6 bases, and 4 bases stayed unmatched. Germline assignment: CDR1 SQVTM and CDR2 ANQGSEA. CDR3 size: 13 residues. CDR3: CSVGLAGAVEQYF. In DNA, the CDR3 is TGCAGCGTTGGACTAGCGGGAGCGGTCGAGCAGTACTTC.

This clonotype has more than one count but fewer than ten. The chain recombines TRBV10-3 with TRBJ1-6; D is perhaps TRBD1 (6 bases). Germline lookup yields CDR1 ENHRY and CDR2 SYGVKD. The CDR3 length is 17 residues. V lost 0 bases and J lost 7, with 16 bases in between. CDR3 amino acids: CAISESNQQGGNSPLHF. CDR3 in DNA: TGTGCCATCAGTGAGTCAAACCAACAGGGAGGGAATTCACCCCTCCACTTT.

This clonotype was picked up a small number of times. The J gene is TRBJ2-5, the V gene TRBV7-9, with D uncertain. From germline, CDR1 is SEHNR and CDR2 FQNEAQ (reference sequence). V was shortened by 0 bases and J by 4 bases, with 6 bases between the two germline ends. The CDR3 sequence is 13 residues long. The CDR3 DNA reads as TGTGCCAGCAGCTTAGCCCCAGGAGAGACCCAGTACTTC. It yields the protein CASSLAPGETQYF.

The CDR3 nucleotides are TGTGCCAGCAGCCCGAAGCGGGAGCCCTACGAGCAGTACTTC. This sequence encodes CASSPKREPYEQYF. The chain recombines TRBV7-9 with TRBJ2-7, with 8 bases that match TRBD2. Germline V CDR1 and CDR2: SEHNR, FQNEAQ (reference sequence). J was trimmed by 2 bases and V by 5 bases; bases with no gene match: 5. The CDR3 covers 14 residues. The full variable domain, with the rest looked up from reference TRBV7-9 and TRBJ2-7, is DTGVSQNPRHKITKRGQNVTFRCDPISEHNRLYWYRQTLGQGPEFLTYFQNEAQLEKSRLLSDRFSAERPKGSFSTLEIQRTEQGDSAMYLCASSPKREPYEQYFGPGTRLTVT.

The rearrangement joins TRBV18 to TRBJ2-7; possibly TRBD2 for D (5 bases). V dropped 5 bases and J dropped 5 bases, with 10 bases sitting between them. Looked up from germline, CDR1 is KGHSH and CDR2 is LQKENI. This CDR3 spans 12 amino acids. DNA of the CDR3: TGTGCCAGCTCAACACGGGGTGACGAGCAGTACTTC. Amino acid sequence: CASSTRGDEQYF. Full variable domain (outside the CDR3, taken from reference TRBV18 and TRBJ2-7): NAGVMQNPRHLVRRRGQEARLRCSPMKGHSHVYWYRQLPEEGLKFMVYLQKENIIDESGMPKERFSAEFPKEGPSILRIQQVVRGDSAAYFCASSTRGDEQYFGPGTRLTVT.

This clonotype has only a few counts. The V and J genes are TRBV5-1 and TRBJ2-1; D perhaps matches TRBD1 (5 bases). The length of the CDR3 is 15 residues. Germline CDR1 SGHRS, CDR2 YFSETQ. Trimming took 0 bases from V and 4 from J, leaving 11 bases between them. The CDR3 bases are TGCGCCAGCAGCTTGGCTGGGGCAGATTACAATGAGCAGTTCTTC. This sequence encodes CASSLAGADYNEQFF.

The J gene is TRBJ2-3, the V gene TRBV5-1, with TRBD2 as a possible D gene (6 bases). Germline lookup yields CDR1 SGHRS and CDR2 YFSETQ. The CDR3 covers 12 residues. With 4 bases removed from V and 5 bases from J, the gap between germline ends came to 8 bases. CDR3 DNA: TGCGCCAGCAGCAGAGCGGGAGATACGCAGTATTTT. Amino acid sequence: CASSRAGDTQYF. Full variable domain (missing parts from reference TRBV5-1 and TRBJ2-3): KAGVTQTPRYLIKTRGQQVTLSCSPISGHRSVSWYQQTPGQGLQFLFEYFSETQRNKGNFPGRFSGRQFSNSRSEMNVSTLELGDSALYLCASSRAGDTQYFGPGTRLTVL.

This rearrangement joins TRBV5-1 to TRBJ1-1; tentative D call: TRBD1 (5 bases). CDR1 is SGHRS and CDR2 is YFSETQ in the germline V gene. Trimming removed 4 bases at V and 5 bases at J, with 18 bases between. CDR3 size: 15 residues. The CDR3 sequence: CASSLGGGTGTEAFF. In DNA form, the CDR3 reads TGCGCCAGCAGCCTCGGGGGAGGGACGGGGACTGAAGCTTTCTTT.

J is TRBJ2-5 and V is TRBV5-1; D is unresolved. Trimming removed 6 bases from V and 4 bases from J, with 16 bases in between. This CDR3 has 14 residues. Germline assignment: CDR1 SGHRS and CDR2 YFSETQ. CDR3 bases: TGCGCCAGCACCTTAAACAGCGTAATAGAGACCCAGTACTTC. Its translation is CASTLNSVIETQYF.

This clonotype has a count of ten or more. J is TRBJ2-5 and V is TRBV3-2; the D call TRBD2 from the table was never checked on the DNA. TRBV3-2 is a pseudogene. The CDR3 runs to 16 residues. For the CDR3, the DNA is TGTGCCAGCAGCCAAGATCAGCGACCCGCGGGGGAGACCCAGTACTTC. This sequence encodes CASSQDQRPAGETQYF.

About this clonotype: This is likely a read error, given that the CDR3 carries no conserved phenylalanine or tryptophan at its end. The chain couples TRBV5-1 to TRBJ2-3, with D perhaps being TRBD1 or TRBD2 (5 bases each). V gave up 1 base and J gave up 4 bases, with 13 bases separating them. The CDR3 runs 15 residues. Looked up from germline, CDR1 is SGHRS and CDR2 is YFSETQ. CDR3 in DNA: TGCGCCAGCAGCTTGCGAGGGCTAGGGGCAGATACGCAGTATTAT. It is translated as CASSLRGLGADTQYY.

This clonotype was seen a handful of times. The CDR3, as DNA: TGTGCCAGCAGTTTGGACAGGGGGTCCTCACCCCTCCACTTT. Its translation: CASSLDRGSSPLHF. V is TRBV12-3 or TRBV12-4 and J is TRBJ1-6, with 10 bases aligning to TRBD1. The V gene end was trimmed by 3 bases and the J gene end by 10 bases; junction bases not matched to a gene: 3. This CDR3 region has 14 residues.